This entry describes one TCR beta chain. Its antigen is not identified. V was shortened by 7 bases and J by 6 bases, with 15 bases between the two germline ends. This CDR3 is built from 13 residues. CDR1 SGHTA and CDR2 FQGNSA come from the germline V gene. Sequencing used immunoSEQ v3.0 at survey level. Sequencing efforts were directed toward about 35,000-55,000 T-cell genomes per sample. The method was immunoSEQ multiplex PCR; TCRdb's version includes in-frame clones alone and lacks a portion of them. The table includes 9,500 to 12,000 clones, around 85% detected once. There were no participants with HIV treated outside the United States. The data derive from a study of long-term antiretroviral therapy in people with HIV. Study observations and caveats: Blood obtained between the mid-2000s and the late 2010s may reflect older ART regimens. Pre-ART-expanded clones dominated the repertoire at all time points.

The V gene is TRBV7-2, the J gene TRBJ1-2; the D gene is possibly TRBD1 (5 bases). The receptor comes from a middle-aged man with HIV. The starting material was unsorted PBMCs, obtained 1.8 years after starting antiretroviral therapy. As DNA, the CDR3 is TGTGCCAGCAATCAGGGCTTACTAGATGGCTACACCTTC. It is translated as CASNQGLLDGYTF.